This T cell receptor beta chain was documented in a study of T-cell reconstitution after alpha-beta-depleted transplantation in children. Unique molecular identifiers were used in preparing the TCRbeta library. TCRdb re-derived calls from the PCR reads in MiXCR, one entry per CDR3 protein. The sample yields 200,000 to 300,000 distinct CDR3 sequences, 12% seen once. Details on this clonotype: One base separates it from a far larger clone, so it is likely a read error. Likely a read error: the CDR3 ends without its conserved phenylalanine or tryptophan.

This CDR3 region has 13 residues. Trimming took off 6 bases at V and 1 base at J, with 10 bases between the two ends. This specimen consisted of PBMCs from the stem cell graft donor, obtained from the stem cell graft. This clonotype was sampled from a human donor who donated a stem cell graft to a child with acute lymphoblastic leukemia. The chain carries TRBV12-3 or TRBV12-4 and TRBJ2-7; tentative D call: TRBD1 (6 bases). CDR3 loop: CASSPRGSYEQYS. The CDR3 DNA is TGTGCCAGCAGCCCAAGGGGGTCCTACGAGCAGTACTCC.